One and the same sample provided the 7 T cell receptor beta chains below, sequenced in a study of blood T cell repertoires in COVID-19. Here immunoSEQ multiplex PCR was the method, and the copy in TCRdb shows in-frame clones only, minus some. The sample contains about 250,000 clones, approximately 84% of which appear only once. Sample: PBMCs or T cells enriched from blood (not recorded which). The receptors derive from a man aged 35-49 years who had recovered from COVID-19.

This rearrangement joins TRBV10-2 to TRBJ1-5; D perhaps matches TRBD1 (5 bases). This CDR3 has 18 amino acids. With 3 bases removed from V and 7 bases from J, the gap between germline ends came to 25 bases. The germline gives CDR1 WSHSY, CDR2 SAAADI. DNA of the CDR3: TGCGCCAGCAGTGAAATTCACGCATACAGCGGGGCGCGGCAGCCCCAGCATTTT. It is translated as CASSEIHAYSGARQPQHF.

In nucleotides, the CDR3 is TGTGCCAGCAGCCCGCCCGGTGAGGAGCGGGGCCACAAAAACATTCAGTACTTC. It translates to CASSPPGEERGHKNIQYF. V is TRBV6-4 and J is TRBJ2-4; 7 nucleotides match TRBD2. Germline V gene data show CDR1 as MRHNA and CDR2 as SNTAGT. J gave up 3 bases and V 6 bases, and 17 bases lay outside the gene matches. The CDR3 runs 18 residues.

Written as DNA, the CDR3 is TGTGCCAGCAGTGACGGGTGGGGAGGGTACAATGAGCAGTTCTTC. Its protein is CASSDGWGGYNEQFF. This rearrangement joins TRBV6-4 to TRBJ2-1; 7 bases line up with TRBD2. The V gene end was trimmed by 2 bases and the J gene end by 4 bases; junction bases not matched to a gene: 5. The CDR3 length is 15 residues. Germline CDR1 MRHNA, CDR2 SNTAGT.

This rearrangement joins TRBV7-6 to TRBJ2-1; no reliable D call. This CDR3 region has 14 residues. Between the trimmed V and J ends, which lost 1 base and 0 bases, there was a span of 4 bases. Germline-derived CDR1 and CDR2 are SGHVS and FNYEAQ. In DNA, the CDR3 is TGTGCCAGCAGCTTAGTTAGCTCCTACAATGAGCAGTTCTTC. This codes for CASSLVSSYNEQFF. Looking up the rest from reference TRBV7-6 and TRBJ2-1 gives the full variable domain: GAGVSQSPRYKVTKRGQDVALRCDPISGHVSLYWYRQALGQGPEFLTYFNYEAQQDKSGLPNDRFSAERPEGSISTLTIQRTEQRDSAMYRCASSLVSSYNEQFFGPGTRLTVL.

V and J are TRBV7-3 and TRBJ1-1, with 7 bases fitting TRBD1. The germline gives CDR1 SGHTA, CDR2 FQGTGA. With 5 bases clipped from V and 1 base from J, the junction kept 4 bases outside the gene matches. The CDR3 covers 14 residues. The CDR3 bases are TGTGCCAGCAGCCGACAGGGCCCGAACACTGAAGCTTTCTTT. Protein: CASSRQGPNTEAFF.

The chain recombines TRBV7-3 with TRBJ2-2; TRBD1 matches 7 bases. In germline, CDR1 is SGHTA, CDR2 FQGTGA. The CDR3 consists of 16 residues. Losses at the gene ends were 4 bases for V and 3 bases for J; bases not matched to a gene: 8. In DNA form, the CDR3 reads TGTGCCAGCAGCTCCTCGACAGGGTGGGACACCGGGGAGCTGTTTTTT. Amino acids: CASSSSTGWDTGELFF.

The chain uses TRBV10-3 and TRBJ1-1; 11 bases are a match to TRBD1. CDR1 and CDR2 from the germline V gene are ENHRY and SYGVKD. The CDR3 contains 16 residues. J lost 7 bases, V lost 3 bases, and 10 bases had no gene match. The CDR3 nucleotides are TGTGCCATCAGTGAACTCTCCTCCGGGACAGGGGGTGAAGCTTTCTTT. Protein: CAISELSSGTGGEAFF.